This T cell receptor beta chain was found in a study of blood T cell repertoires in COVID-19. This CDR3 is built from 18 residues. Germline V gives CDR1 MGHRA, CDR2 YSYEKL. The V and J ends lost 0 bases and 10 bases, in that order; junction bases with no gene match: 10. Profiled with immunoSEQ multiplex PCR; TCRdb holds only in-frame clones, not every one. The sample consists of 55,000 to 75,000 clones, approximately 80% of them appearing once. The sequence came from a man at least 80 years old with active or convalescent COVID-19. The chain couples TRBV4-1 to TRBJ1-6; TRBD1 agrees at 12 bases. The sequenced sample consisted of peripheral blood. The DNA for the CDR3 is TGCGCCAGCAGCCAAGAGCCTCCGGGACAGGGGGCGAAGTCACCCCTCCACTTT. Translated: CASSQEPPGQGAKSPLHF.